These 3 T cell receptor beta chains came from one sample sequenced in a study of blood T cells in healthy people across ages. A second PCR of about 6 to 12 cycles used a sample-barcoded 5' primer and a J-beta primer mix. Each CDR3 protein gets one entry after TCRdb re-called the 5' RACE reads with MiXCR. The sample includes 1.5 million to 2 million distinct CDR3 sequences, about 50% of them seen just once. Sequences were obtained from blood. These receptors were taken from a middle-aged woman in good health.

The gene calls are TRBV6-5 and TRBJ2-1, with 7 nucleotides matching TRBD1. CDR3 length: 11 amino acids. The J segment lost 11 bases and the V segment lost 5 bases, leaving 3 bases of the junction unmatched. Per the germline V gene, CDR1 is MNHEY and CDR2 is SVGAGI. CDR3 bases: TGTGCCAGCAGTGGACAGGCTCAGCAGTTCTTC. This encodes CASSGQAQQFF.

The chain couples TRBV7-2 to TRBJ1-1, with D possibly matching TRBD1 (6 bases). V was clipped by 1 base and J by 9 bases, with 15 bases between them. Germline V CDR1 and CDR2: SGHTA, FQGNSA. The CDR3 is 14 residues long. The CDR3 spells CASSLGNTGLKAFF. As DNA, the CDR3 is TGTGCCAGCAGCTTAGGGAATACAGGGTTGAAAGCTTTCTTT.

This chain joins TRBV10-2 and TRBJ2-3; 12 bases map to TRBD2. J lost 4 bases, V lost 5 bases, and 10 bases had no gene match. The CDR3 has 17 amino acids. Germline CDR1 is WSHSY and CDR2 is SAAADI. The DNA for the CDR3 is TGCGCCAGCAGTTTTCCCAGACTAGCGGGGGACGCAGATACGCAGTATTTT. This sequence encodes CASSFPRLAGDADTQYF.